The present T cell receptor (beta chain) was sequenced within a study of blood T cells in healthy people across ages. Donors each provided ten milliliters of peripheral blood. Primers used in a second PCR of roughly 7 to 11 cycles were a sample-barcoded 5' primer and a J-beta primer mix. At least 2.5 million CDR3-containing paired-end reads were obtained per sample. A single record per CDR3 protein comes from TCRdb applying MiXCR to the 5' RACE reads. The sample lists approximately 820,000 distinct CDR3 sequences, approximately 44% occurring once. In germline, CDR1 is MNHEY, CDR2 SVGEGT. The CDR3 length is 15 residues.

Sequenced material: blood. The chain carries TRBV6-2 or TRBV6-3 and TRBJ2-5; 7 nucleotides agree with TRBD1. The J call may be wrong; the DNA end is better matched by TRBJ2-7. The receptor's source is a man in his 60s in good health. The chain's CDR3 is CASTTRGQRPYEQYF. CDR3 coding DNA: TGTGCCAGCACTACACGGGGACAGAGACCATACGAGCAGTACTTC.